This T cell receptor beta chain was recovered during a study of blood T cell repertoires in COVID-19. About the study: Samples taken during acute and convalescent COVID-19 were collected in the United States, Italy and Spain.

From germline, CDR1 is MNHEY and CDR2 SVGEGT. Trimming took off 2 bases at V and 6 bases at J, with 19 bases between the two ends. The CDR3 runs 16 residues. As processed by the authors: Estimation of nucleated cell counts was performed using reference gene primer amplification. Repertoires were generated with immunoSEQ multiplex PCR, while TCRdb's copy carries only in-frame clones and drops some. V and J calls and clone size are as listed in that table; D and trimming were resolved from the DNA. The data hold 150,000 to 200,000 clones, with under 90% observed a single time. The sequencing sample was made of peripheral blood. The TCR sequence derives from a man between 40 and 49 years old with acute or convalescent COVID-19. The gene calls are TRBV6-2 or TRBV6-3 and TRBJ1-2, with a tentative D call TRBD1 (6 bases). This CDR3 reads CASSYVVWQGIDGYTF. CDR3 nucleotide sequence: TGTGCCAGCAGTTACGTTGTTTGGCAGGGGATTGATGGCTACACCTTC.